The entry that follows covers one TCR beta chain sequence. The sample originates from a study of blood T cell repertoires in COVID-19. In the study overall: Both acute and convalescent COVID-19 samples were obtained from the United States, Italy and Spain.

Authors' analysis steps: Amplifying reference gene primers gave estimates of nucleated cell counts. Libraries were prepared by immunoSEQ multiplex PCR; TCRdb keeps only in-frame clonotypes and omits some of them. D and trimming were read from the DNA, whereas the V and J calls and clone size are those reported in that table. The sample consists of 150,000 to 200,000 clones, 80% to 90% of them appearing once. Sequenced sample: peripheral blood. The clonotype originates from a man aged 18 to 30 who had recovered from COVID-19.

Written as DNA, the CDR3 is TGTGCCAGCAGTCCCGGCCCCGGGACAGGGTGGACGGAGACCCAGTACTTC. Its protein product is CASSPGPGTGWTETQYF. This sequence joins TRBV27 and TRBJ2-5, with TRBD1 matching over 9 bases. The CDR3 is 17 residues long. Germline values: CDR1 MNHEY, CDR2 SMNVEV (reference sequence). The junction had 15 bases not matched to a gene; V was cut back by 5 bases and J by 5 bases.